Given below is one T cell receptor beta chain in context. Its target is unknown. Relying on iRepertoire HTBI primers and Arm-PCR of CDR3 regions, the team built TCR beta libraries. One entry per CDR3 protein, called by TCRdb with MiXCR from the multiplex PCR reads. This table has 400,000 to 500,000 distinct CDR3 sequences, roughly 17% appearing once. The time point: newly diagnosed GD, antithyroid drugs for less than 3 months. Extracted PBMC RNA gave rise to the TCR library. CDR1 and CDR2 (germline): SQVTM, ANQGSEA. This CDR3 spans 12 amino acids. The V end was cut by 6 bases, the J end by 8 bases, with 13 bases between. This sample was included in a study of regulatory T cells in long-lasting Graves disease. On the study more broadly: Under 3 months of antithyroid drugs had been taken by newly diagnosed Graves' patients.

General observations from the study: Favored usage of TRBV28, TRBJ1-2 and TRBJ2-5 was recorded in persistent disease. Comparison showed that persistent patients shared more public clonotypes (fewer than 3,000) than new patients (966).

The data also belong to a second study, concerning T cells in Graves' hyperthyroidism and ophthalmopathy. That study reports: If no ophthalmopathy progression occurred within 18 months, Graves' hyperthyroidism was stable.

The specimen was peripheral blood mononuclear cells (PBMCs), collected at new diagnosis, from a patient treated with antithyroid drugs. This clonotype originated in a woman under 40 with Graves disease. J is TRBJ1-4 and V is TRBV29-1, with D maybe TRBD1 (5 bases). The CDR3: CSVQVVREKLFF. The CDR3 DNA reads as TGCAGCGTACAGGTGGTAAGGGAAAAACTGTTTTTT.